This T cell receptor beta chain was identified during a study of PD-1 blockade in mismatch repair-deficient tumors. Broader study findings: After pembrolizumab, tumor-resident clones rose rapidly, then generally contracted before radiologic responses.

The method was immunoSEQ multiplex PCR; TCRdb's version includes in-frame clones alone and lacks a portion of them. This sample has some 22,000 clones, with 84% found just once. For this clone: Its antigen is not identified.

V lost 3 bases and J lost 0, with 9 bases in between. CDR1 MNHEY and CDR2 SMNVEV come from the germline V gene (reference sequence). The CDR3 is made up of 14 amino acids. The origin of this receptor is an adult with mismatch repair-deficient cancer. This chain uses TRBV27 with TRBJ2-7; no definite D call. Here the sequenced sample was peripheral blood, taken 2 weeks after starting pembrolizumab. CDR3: CASSLLGGSYEQYF. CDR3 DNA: TGTGCCAGCAGTTTGCTTGGTGGCTCCTACGAGCAGTACTTC.